This TCR beta chain is from a study of early T cells in non-severe SARS-CoV-2 infection. This clonotype was recorded at least ten times. The germline V gene has CDR1 WSHSY and CDR2 SAAADI. Between the trimmed V and J ends, which lost 4 bases and 4 bases, there was a span of 13 bases. CDR3 size: 14 residues. Individually, cDNA molecules had unique molecular identifiers attached to them. TCRdb re-derived calls from the 5' RACE reads in MiXCR, one entry per CDR3 protein. The data show approximately 48,000 distinct CDR3 sequences, around 6.5% seen once. The clonotype was recovered from an adult who was a healthcare worker with PCR-confirmed SARS-CoV-2 infection or an uninfected control (not recorded which). The genes are TRBV10-2 and TRBJ1-1, with D tentatively TRBD1 (5 bases). The sample consisted of whole blood, taken at baseline. This CDR3 reads CASSVDSLGTEAFF. For the CDR3, the DNA is TGCGCCAGCAGTGTCGACAGCCTTGGCACTGAAGCTTTCTTT.